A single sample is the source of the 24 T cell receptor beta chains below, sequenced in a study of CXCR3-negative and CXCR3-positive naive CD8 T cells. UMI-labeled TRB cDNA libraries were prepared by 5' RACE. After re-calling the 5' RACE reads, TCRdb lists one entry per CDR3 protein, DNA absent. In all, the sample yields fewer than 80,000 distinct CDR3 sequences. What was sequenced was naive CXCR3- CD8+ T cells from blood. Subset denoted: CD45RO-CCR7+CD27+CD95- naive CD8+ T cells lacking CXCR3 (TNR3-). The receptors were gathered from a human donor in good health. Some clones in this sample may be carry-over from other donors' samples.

The CDR3 loop reads CASSRAVTEAFF. J is TRBJ1-1 and V is TRBV19; checking the TCRdb D call of TRBD1 is not possible without DNA. The CDR3 sequence is 12 residues long. Germline V gives CDR1 LNHDA, CDR2 SQIVND (reference sequence).

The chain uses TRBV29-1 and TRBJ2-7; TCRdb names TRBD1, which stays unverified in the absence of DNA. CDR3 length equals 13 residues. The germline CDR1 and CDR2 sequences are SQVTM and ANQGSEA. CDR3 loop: CSVGTGRTYEQYF.

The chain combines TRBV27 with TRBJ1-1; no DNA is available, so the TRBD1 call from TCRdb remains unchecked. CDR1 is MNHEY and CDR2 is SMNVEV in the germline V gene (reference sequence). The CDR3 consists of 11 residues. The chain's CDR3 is CASYGGTEAFF.

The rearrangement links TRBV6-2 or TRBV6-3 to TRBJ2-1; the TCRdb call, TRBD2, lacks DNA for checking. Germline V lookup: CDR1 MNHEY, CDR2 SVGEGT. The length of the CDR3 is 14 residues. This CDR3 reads CASNMASGHNEQFF.

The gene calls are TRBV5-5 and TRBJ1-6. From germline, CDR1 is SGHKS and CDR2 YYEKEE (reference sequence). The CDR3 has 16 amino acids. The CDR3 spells CASSLGYTSYNSPLHF.

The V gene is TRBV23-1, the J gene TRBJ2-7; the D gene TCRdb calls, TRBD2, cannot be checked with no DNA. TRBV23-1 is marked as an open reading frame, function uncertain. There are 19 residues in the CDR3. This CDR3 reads CASSNRPPSGALRSYEQYF.

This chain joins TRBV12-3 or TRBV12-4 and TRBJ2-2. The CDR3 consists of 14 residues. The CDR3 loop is CASSLWANTGELFF.

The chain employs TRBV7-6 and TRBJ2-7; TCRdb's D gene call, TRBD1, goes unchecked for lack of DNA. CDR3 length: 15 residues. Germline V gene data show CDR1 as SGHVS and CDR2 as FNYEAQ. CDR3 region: CASSLDPAGAYEQYF.

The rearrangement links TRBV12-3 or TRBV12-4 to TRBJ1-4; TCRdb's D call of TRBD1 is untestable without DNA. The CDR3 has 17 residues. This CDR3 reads CASSSTPLWRPNEKLFF.

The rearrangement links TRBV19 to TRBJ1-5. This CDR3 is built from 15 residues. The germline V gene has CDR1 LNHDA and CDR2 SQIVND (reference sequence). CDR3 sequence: CASSTGSWGNQPQHF.

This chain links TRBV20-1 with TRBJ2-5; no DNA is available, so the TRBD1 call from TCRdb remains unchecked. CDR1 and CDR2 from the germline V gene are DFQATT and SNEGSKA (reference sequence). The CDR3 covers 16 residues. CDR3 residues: CSARGVTGGDQETQYF.

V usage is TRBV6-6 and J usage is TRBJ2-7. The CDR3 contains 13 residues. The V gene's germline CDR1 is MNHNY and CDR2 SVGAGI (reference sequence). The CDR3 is CASSSDDINEQYF.

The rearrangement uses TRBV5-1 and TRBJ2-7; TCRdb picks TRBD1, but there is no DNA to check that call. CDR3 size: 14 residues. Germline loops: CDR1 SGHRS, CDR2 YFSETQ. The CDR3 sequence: CASSWTGLSYEQYF. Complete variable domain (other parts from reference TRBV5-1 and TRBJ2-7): KAGVTQTPRYLIKTRGQQVTLSCSPISGHRSVSWYQQTPGQGLQFLFEYFSETQRNKGNFPGRFSGRQFSNSRSEMNVSTLELGDSALYLCASSWTGLSYEQYFGPGTRLTVT.

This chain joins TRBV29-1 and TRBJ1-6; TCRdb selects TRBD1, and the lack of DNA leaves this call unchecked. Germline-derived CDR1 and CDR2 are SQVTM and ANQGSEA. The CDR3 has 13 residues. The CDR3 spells CSVGDREGSPLHF.

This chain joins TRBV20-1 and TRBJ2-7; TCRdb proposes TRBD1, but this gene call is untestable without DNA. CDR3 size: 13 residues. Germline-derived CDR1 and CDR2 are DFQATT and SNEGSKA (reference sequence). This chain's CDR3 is CSAPPGPYYEQYF.

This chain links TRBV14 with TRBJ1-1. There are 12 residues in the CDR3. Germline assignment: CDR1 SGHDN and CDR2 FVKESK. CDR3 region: CASSQVYTEAFF.

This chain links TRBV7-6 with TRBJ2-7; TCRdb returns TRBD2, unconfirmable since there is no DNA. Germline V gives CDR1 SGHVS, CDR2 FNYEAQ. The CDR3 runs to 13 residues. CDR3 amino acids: CASSVASGTEQYF.

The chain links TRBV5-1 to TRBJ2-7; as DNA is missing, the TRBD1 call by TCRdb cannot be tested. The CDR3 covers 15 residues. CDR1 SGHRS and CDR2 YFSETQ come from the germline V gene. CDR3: CASSLGVQAPYEQYF.

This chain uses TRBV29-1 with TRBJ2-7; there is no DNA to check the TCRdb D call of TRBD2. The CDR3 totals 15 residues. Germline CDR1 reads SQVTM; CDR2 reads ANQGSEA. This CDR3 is CSVEGLAGGPYEQYF.

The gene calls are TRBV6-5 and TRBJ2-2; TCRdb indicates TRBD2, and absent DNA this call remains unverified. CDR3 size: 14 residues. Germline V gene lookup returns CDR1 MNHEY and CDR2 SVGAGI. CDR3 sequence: CASSYLGGAGELFF.

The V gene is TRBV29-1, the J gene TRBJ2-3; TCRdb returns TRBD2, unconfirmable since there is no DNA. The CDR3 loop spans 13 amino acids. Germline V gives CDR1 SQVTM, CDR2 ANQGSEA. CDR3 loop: CSVVADFTDTQYF.

CDR3 protein: CASSQDMGRTTSTDTQYF. The chain recombines TRBV4-2 with TRBJ2-3; the D gene TCRdb calls, TRBD1, cannot be checked with no DNA. The CDR3 runs to 18 residues. Germline CDR1 LGHNA, CDR2 YNFKEQ.

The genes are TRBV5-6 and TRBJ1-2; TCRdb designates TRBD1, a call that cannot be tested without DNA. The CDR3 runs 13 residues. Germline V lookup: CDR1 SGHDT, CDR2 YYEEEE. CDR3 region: CASSPWGGYGYTF.

CDR3 sequence reads: CASSQESWTGSYEQYF. The chain has TRBV14 and TRBJ2-7; TCRdb names TRBD1, which stays unverified in the absence of DNA. Germline-derived CDR1 and CDR2 are SGHDN and FVKESK. The CDR3 contains 16 residues.